This entry lists 25 T cell receptor beta chains sequenced from one sample in a study of human T cells and chemical hapten exposure. TCRdb redid the calling of the RACE reads with MiXCR, one entry per CDR3 protein. This table has some 380,000 distinct CDR3 sequences, around 4.8% appearing once. This sample's time point: patch test 1, 2 weeks after DPC sensitization. The treatment here: therapeutic diphenylcyclopropenone sensitization with weekly scalp DPC. Sequenced here: whole blood, sampled in connection with sensitization to the hapten diphenylcyclopropenone (DPC). These receptors were collected from a woman aged 45 to 65 with alopecia areata. Some clones in this sample may be carry-over from other donors' samples.

This clonotype has a count of ten or more. The V gene is TRBV25-1, the J gene TRBJ2-5, with a possible D match to TRBD2 (6 bases). The V end lost 1 base, the J end lost 4 bases, and 13 bases lay between the germline ends. CDR1 and CDR2 (germline): MGHDK, SYGVNS. The CDR3 totals 15 residues. This chain's CDR3 is CASSEWRAGPETQYF. CDR3 sequence (DNA): TGTGCCAGCAGTGAATGGAGGGCAGGGCCAGAGACCCAGTACTTC.

Many counts were recorded for this clonotype. The genes are TRBV6-5 and TRBJ1-2; D might be TRBD1 (5 bases). CDR1 is MNHEY and CDR2 is SVGAGI in the germline V gene. This CDR3 spans 15 amino acids. Trimming took 4 bases from V and 4 from J, leaving 16 bases between them. CDR3 loop: CASSSSGTAAYGYTF. The CDR3 DNA is TGTGCCAGCAGTTCCTCCGGGACGGCGGCCTATGGCTACACCTTC.

The chain is built from TRBV12-3 or TRBV12-4 and TRBJ1-2, with 9 bases aligning to TRBD1. The CDR3 contains 16 residues. V dropped 6 bases and J dropped 1; count of bases not matched to a gene: 9. CDR3 sequence: CASRPQGASRNYGYTF. As DNA, the CDR3 is TGTGCCAGCAGGCCACAGGGGGCGAGCCGTAACTATGGCTACACCTTC.

V gene TRBV30 combines with J gene TRBJ2-5, with 7 positions matching TRBD1. This CDR3 is 12 amino acids long. Germline V gene sequence: CDR1 GTSNPN, CDR2 SVGIG (reference sequence). Trimming cost V 0 bases and J 5 bases; bases outside gene matches: 0. Here the CDR3 reads CAWSVQGETQYF. In DNA form, the CDR3 reads TGTGCCTGGAGTGTACAGGGGGAGACCCAGTACTTC. Filled out from reference TRBV30 and TRBJ2-5, the complete variable domain reads SQTIHQWPATLVQPVGSPLSLECTVEGTSNPNLYWYRQAAGRGLQLLFYSVGIGQISSEVPQNLSASRPQDRQFILSSKKLLLSDSGFYLCAWSVQGETQYFGPGTRLLVL.

This clonotype was recorded at least ten times. The genes are TRBV11-2 and TRBJ2-7; 9 bases map to TRBD2. This CDR3 region has 15 residues. Trimming cost V 3 bases and J 1 base; bases outside gene matches: 4. Germline values: CDR1 SGHAT, CDR2 FQNNGV. CDR3 in DNA: TGTGCCAGCAGCTTGTCCACTAGCGGGTCCTACGAGCAGTACTTC. This encodes CASSLSTSGSYEQYF.

This chain joins TRBV5-1 and TRBJ2-3; 9 bases are a match to TRBD2. The CDR3 consists of 16 residues. V lost 0 bases, J lost 1 base, and 3 bases stayed unmatched. Germline values: CDR1 SGHRS, CDR2 YFSETQ. The CDR3 nucleotides read TGCGCCAGCAGCTTGGTGCCTAGCGGGGGCACAGATACGCAGTATTTT. Its protein is CASSLVPSGGTDTQYF.

This clonotype was recorded at least ten times. The rearrangement joins TRBV5-1 to TRBJ1-1; no clear D. This CDR3 has 16 residues. V gave up 0 bases and J gave up 0 bases, with 12 bases separating them. From germline, CDR1 is SGHRS and CDR2 YFSETQ. The CDR3, as DNA: TGCGCCAGCAGCTTGGCTACGGCGGGGATGAACACTGAAGCTTTCTTT. Translating gives CASSLATAGMNTEAFF. Based on the CDR3 plus reference TRBV5-1 and TRBJ1-1, the full variable domain is KAGVTQTPRYLIKTRGQQVTLSCSPISGHRSVSWYQQTPGQGLQFLFEYFSETQRNKGNFPGRFSGRQFSNSRSEMNVSTLELGDSALYLCASSLATAGMNTEAFFGQGTRLTVV.

The chain couples TRBV2 to TRBJ1-3, with D possibly being TRBD1 (6 bases). The V and J ends lost 6 bases and 0 bases respectively, with 12 bases between them. CDR3 size: 15 residues. The germline V gene encodes CDR1 SNHLY and CDR2 FYNNEI. In DNA, the CDR3 is TGTGCCAGCAGAGACAGGTTAAGCTCTGGAAACACCATATATTTT. This encodes CASRDRLSSGNTIYF.

This chain links TRBV9 with TRBJ2-2, with 11 bases identical to TRBD2. Germline V gene sequence: CDR1 SGDLS, CDR2 YYNGEE. The CDR3 has 20 amino acids. V gave up 0 bases and J gave up 4 bases; unmatched junction bases: 14. The CDR3 DNA reads TGTGCCAGCAGCGTAGCTACCGCGGGTAGCGGGAGGGGGGGCACCGGGGAGCTGTTTTTT. Amino acids: CASSVATAGSGRGGTGELFF.

V is TRBV7-2 and J is TRBJ1-6; unclear D gene. The CDR3 extends over 12 amino acids. Germline V gene data show CDR1 as SGHTA and CDR2 as FQGNSA. V was trimmed by 5 bases and J by 11 bases, leaving 10 bases between them. CDR3 in amino acids: CASSPLRAPLHF. The CDR3 DNA sequence: TGTGCCAGCAGCCCCCTAAGGGCACCCCTCCACTTT.

This clonotype was detected many times. An end of the junction differs from the germline gene, which may be a read error. The V and J genes are TRBV7-2 and TRBJ2-6, with D unresolved. The CDR3 sequence is 11 residues long. The V gene's germline CDR1 is SGHTA and CDR2 FQGNSA. The CDR3, as DNA: TGTGCCAGCAGCTGGGGAATGGAGTCAGTTTTC. This sequence encodes CASSWGMESVF.

The chain couples TRBV6-5 to TRBJ1-1; D possibly corresponds to TRBD1 (5 bases). Deletions cut 6 bases from V and 2 bases from J, with 10 bases between. CDR3 size: 13 residues. The germline V gene has CDR1 MNHEY and CDR2 SVGAGI. CDR3 sequence reads: CASRWDFNTEAFF. DNA of the CDR3: TGTGCCAGCAGATGGGACTTCAACACTGAAGCTTTCTTT.

This clonotype was observed many times. The chain is built from TRBV7-2 and TRBJ2-3; TRBD1 aligns across 7 bases. Germline V gene sequence: CDR1 SGHTA, CDR2 FQGNSA. J gave up 3 bases and V 5 bases, and 2 bases lay outside the gene matches. The CDR3 has 13 residues. The CDR3 loop is CASSPQGTDTQYF. The CDR3 nucleotides are TGTGCCAGCAGCCCACAGGGGACAGATACGCAGTATTTT.

This clonotype showed up many times. J is TRBJ1-5 and V is TRBV6-1, with TRBD1 matching over 8 bases. The germline V gene has CDR1 MNHNS and CDR2 SASEGT. CDR3 length equals 13 residues. With 7 bases clipped from V and 9 bases from J, the junction kept 8 bases outside the gene matches. Written as DNA, the CDR3 is TGTGCCAGCACCAGGGGGCCCGTGTGGCCCCAGCATTTT. Residues: CASTRGPVWPQHF.

This chain uses TRBV4-3 with TRBJ2-1; tentatively, D is TRBD2 (5 bases). CDR3 length equals 12 residues. Trimming pared 0 bases from V and 12 bases from J, leaving 9 bases between. Germline V lookup: CDR1 LGHNA, CDR2 YSLEER. The CDR3 spells CASSQDEGTQFF. The CDR3 DNA reads TGCGCCAGCAGCCAAGATGAGGGTACGCAGTTCTTC.

This clonotype occurred many times. V and J are TRBV29-1 and TRBJ1-1; D is undetermined. The CDR3 sequence is 12 residues long. V lost 1 base and J 6 bases, leaving 9 bases between the germline ends. Germline V gene lookup returns CDR1 SQVTM and CDR2 ANQGSEA. CDR3 nucleotide sequence: TGCAGCGTTGAAGGCCTGATATCTGAAGCTTTCTTT. Its protein product is CSVEGLISEAFF.

This clonotype was seen a handful of times. This chain connects TRBV2 to TRBJ2-3; D is undetermined. This CDR3 contains 13 residues. V was clipped by 3 bases and J by 4 bases, with 8 bases between them. Germline CDR1 is SNHLY and CDR2 is FYNNEI. CDR3 in DNA: TGTGCCAGCAGTGACGGCAGCGCAGATACGCAGTATTTT. Its protein is CASSDGSADTQYF.

This clonotype turned up a few times. This sequence joins TRBV4-1 and TRBJ2-4; 8 nucleotides agree with TRBD2. Germline CDR1 reads MGHRA; CDR2 reads YSYEKL. J gave up 0 bases and V 2 bases, and 9 bases lay outside the gene matches. This CDR3 spans 18 amino acids. This CDR3 reads CASSQYYAGGSAKNIQYF. The DNA for the CDR3 is TGCGCCAGCAGCCAATATTACGCGGGGGGATCAGCCAAAAACATTCAGTACTTC.

V usage is TRBV20-1 and J usage is TRBJ1-1; D possibly corresponds to TRBD1 (6 bases). CDR3 size: 15 residues. Germline CDR1 DFQATT, CDR2 SNEGSKA (reference sequence). V was shortened by 2 bases and J by 0 bases, with 13 bases between the two germline ends. The CDR3: CSARPRQGMNTEAFF. CDR3 in DNA: TGCAGTGCTAGACCCAGGCAGGGGATGAACACTGAAGCTTTCTTT.

This clonotype was seen a handful of times. The chain joins TRBV11-2 to TRBJ2-3; 7 nucleotides line up with TRBD1. The CDR3 has 12 amino acids. Trimming took 6 bases from V and 5 from J; bases not matched to a gene: 2. The germline V gene encodes CDR1 SGHAT and CDR2 FQNNGV. CDR3 amino acids: CASRSGGDTQYF. In DNA form, the CDR3 reads TGTGCCAGCAGGTCAGGGGGAGATACGCAGTATTTT. The full variable domain, in which reference TRBV11-2 and TRBJ2-3 provide the parts outside the CDR3, is EAGVAQSPRYKIIEKRQSVAFWCNPISGHATLYWYQQILGQGPKLLIQFQNNGVVDDSQLPKDRFSAERLKGVDSTLKIQPAKLEDSAVYLCASRSGGDTQYFGPGTRLTVL.

This clonotype occurred a few times. The V gene is TRBV7-9, the J gene TRBJ2-4; 11 bases are shared with TRBD1. Germline CDR1 SEHNR, CDR2 FQNEAQ (reference sequence). This CDR3 is built from 16 residues. V was clipped by 4 bases and J by 2 bases; unmatched bases: 4. The CDR3 DNA sequence: TGTGCCAGCAGCTCGTGGGACAGGGGGTCCAAAAACATTCAGTACTTC. Translated, it gives CASSSWDRGSKNIQYF.

This clonotype was found many times. V gene TRBV20-1 combines with J gene TRBJ2-7; 9 positions match TRBD1. This CDR3 is built from 13 residues. In germline, CDR1 is DFQATT, CDR2 SNEGSKA (reference sequence). Trimming took 8 bases from V and 4 from J; bases not matched to a gene: 9. CDR3 sequence: CSCPGTGIYEQYF. CDR3 DNA: TGCAGTTGCCCCGGGACAGGGATTTACGAGCAGTACTTC.

V is TRBV29-1 and J is TRBJ2-2; D may be TRBD1 (6 bases). This CDR3 region has 14 residues. In germline, CDR1 is SQVTM, CDR2 ANQGSEA. Between the trimmed V and J ends, which lost 6 bases and 3 bases, there was a span of 14 bases. CDR3 protein: CSVAPQGYTGELFF. CDR3 bases: TGCAGCGTCGCGCCACAGGGATACACCGGGGAGCTGTTTTTT.

This clonotype was seen a handful of times. The genes are TRBV12-5 and TRBJ1-1; D is uncertain. The CDR3 sequence is 15 residues long. Looked up from germline, CDR1 is LGHNT and CDR2 is FRNRAP. Trimming shortened V by 2 bases and J by 2 bases, and 12 bases separated the two germline ends. The CDR3 protein is CASGLPGSKNTEAFF. The CDR3 DNA is TGTGCTAGTGGTTTGCCAGGCAGCAAAAACACTGAAGCTTTCTTT.

This clonotype has at least ten counts. The rearrangement joins TRBV7-8 to TRBJ2-3; possibly TRBD1 for D (5 bases). Germline loops: CDR1 SGHVS, CDR2 FQNEAQ. V lost 1 base, J lost 6 bases, and 8 bases lay in between. This CDR3 is built from 13 residues. CDR3 protein: CASSLEGVDTQYF. CDR3 DNA sequence: TGTGCCAGCAGCTTAGAAGGGGTGGATACGCAGTATTTT.